The sequence of this T cell receptor beta chain was determined in a study of T cells in Graves' hyperthyroidism and ophthalmopathy. This clonotype was seen many times. What it recognizes is unknown. V was trimmed by 0 bases and J by 1 base, leaving 24 bases between them. Per germline, CDR1 MNHEY and CDR2 SVGAGI. CDR3 size: 20 residues. Points from the study as a whole: Blood also showed most of the thyroid clonotypes that were expanded above 0.001.

Amplified TCR beta CDR3 regions derived from RNA transcripts. HTBI primers were used for first-round RT-PCR of the TCR CDR3. Using its own MiXCR run on the multiplex PCR reads, TCRdb lists one record per CDR3 protein. The table records around 420,000 distinct CDR3 sequences, roughly 13% of them present only once. The specimen sequenced was blood. This receptor was taken from a woman under 30 with Graves' hyperthyroidism. This rearrangement joins TRBV6-5 to TRBJ1-1, with D possibly TRBD1 on 6 matching bases. CDR3 in amino acids: CASSYSRIGGAKTRNTEAFF. The CDR3 bases are TGTGCCAGCAGTTACTCCCGCATCGGGGGGGCTAAGACCCGGAACACTGAAGCTTTCTTT.